This TCR beta chain is drawn from a study of shared clonotypes between healthy human individuals. Study-wide background: Each donor had three CD4 naive, three CD4 memory, two CD8 naive and one CD8 memory plate.

Germline V gene sequence: CDR1 KGHSH, CDR2 LQKENI. V was cut by 3 bases and J by 0 bases, with 9 bases left in between. The CDR3 is 14 amino acids. All donors qualified as healthy HIV-negative adults and had experienced no recent acute infections or vaccinations. Sorted-subset replicate PCR reactions were performed with around 200 ng DNA, corresponding to roughly 30,000 T cell genomes. Assay used: immunoSEQ multiplex PCR; TCRdb lists only in-frame clones, some missing. Among about 1.5 million clones listed, approximately 97% were seen once. Sample: naive CD4+ T cells sorted from blood. Stated subset: CD45RA+ positively selected. This receptor was taken from a man aged 25 to 45 in good health. The chain combines TRBV18 with TRBJ2-7, with D perhaps given as TRBD1 or TRBD2 (5 bases each). The CDR3 sequence is CASSPGVFSYEQYF. CDR3 nucleotides: TGTGCCAGCTCACCGGGGGTTTTCTCCTACGAGCAGTACTTC.